This TCR beta chain was sequenced during a study of T cell responses to AZD1222 COVID-19 vaccine. Libraries were prepared by immunoSEQ multiplex PCR; TCRdb keeps only in-frame clonotypes and omits some of them. The data show more than 100,000 clones, with about 87% seen just once and 8.4% held by the top ten. Study-level results: Just a handful of AZD1222 recipients tested seropositive at baseline. Reportedly, nearly half the spike-specific TCRs target unmutated variant regions. Every sample of the repertoires postdated the peak T cell response. Donors skewed white British and female; clonal diversity was possibly underestimated.

To note about this clone: What it recognizes is unknown.

The CDR3 loop spans 13 amino acids. CDR1 and CDR2 from the germline V gene are GTSNPN and SVGIG (reference sequence). V was shortened by 0 bases and J by 5 bases, with 11 bases between the two germline ends. The chain combines TRBV30 with TRBJ2-7; tentatively, D is TRBD1 (5 bases). The source was peripheral blood, collected on day 0 of AZD1222 vaccination. This receptor was obtained from an adult in good health. CDR3 sequence reads: CAWSVQVWDEQYF. DNA for the CDR3: TGTGCCTGGAGTGTACAGGTATGGGACGAGCAGTACTTC.